A selection of T cell receptor beta chains follows, all from one sample in a study of cytomegalovirus exposure and HLA in healthy donors. Assay used: immunoSEQ multiplex PCR; TCRdb lists only in-frame clones, some missing. The repertoire holds 85,000 to 100,000 clones, with 79% as singletons. The source material was PBMCs. The receptors were sampled from a woman in her thirties or forties in good health and CMV-seronegative. CDR3s include the opening cysteine and the closing phenylalanine or tryptophan.

cdr3_aa: CATSRGTGGRGIGREAFF
v_call: TRBV15
j_call: TRBJ1-1

cdr3_aa: CASSPGGSATEAFF
v_call: TRBV5-1
j_call: TRBJ1-1

cdr3_aa: CASRPGHHTDTQYF
v_call: TRBV28
j_call: TRBJ2-3

cdr3_aa: CASSSTSGPTDTQYF
v_call: TRBV5-4
j_call: TRBJ2-3

cdr3_aa: CASSSPGTGVGEKLFF
v_call: TRBV13
j_call: TRBJ1-4

cdr3_aa: CASSSEYRGAGAFF
v_call: TRBV5-1
j_call: TRBJ1-1

cdr3_aa: CASGWAGANTEAFF
v_call: TRBV12-5
j_call: TRBJ1-1

cdr3_aa: CASMQRGGTDTQYF
v_call: TRBV19
j_call: TRBJ2-3

cdr3_aa: CASSEQGHNYGYTF
v_call: TRBV2
j_call: TRBJ1-2

cdr3_aa: CASGGGPETQYF
v_call: TRBV25-1
j_call: TRBJ2-5

cdr3_aa: CASSETGSFQETQYF
v_call: TRBV6-1
j_call: TRBJ2-5

cdr3_aa: CASSYALRDYQYF
v_call: TRBV6-5
j_call: TRBJ2-5

cdr3_aa: CASSNDRVDNEQFF
v_call: TRBV27
j_call: TRBJ2-1

cdr3_aa: CASSPSGTENTEAFF
v_call: TRBV18
j_call: TRBJ1-1

cdr3_aa: CASSPPSTGAGNTIYF
v_call: TRBV18
j_call: TRBJ1-3

cdr3_aa: CASSQSRARTPLYEQYF
v_call: TRBV23-1
j_call: TRBJ2-7

cdr3_aa: CSVGASTSSTDTQYF
v_call: TRBV29-1
j_call: TRBJ2-3

cdr3_aa: CASKMTGAYEQYF
v_call: TRBV5-1
j_call: TRBJ2-7

cdr3_aa: CASSLRGETQYF
v_call: TRBV5-6
j_call: TRBJ2-5

cdr3_aa: CAGMTGGYNSPLHF
v_call: TRBV30
j_call: TRBJ1-6

cdr3_aa: CATSRGMETQYF
v_call: TRBV15
j_call: TRBJ2-5

cdr3_aa: CASSPGTGPRPQHF
v_call: TRBV7-2
j_call: TRBJ1-5

cdr3_aa: CASSQWQGAIGDQGPSYNEQFF
v_call: TRBV4-1
j_call: TRBJ2-1

cdr3_aa: CASIPQNTGELFF
v_call: TRBV6-1
j_call: TRBJ2-2

cdr3_aa: CASSDLSPSAGNYGYTF
v_call: TRBV25-1
j_call: TRBJ1-2

cdr3_aa: CASSEWELAGRGDTQYF
v_call: TRBV7-3
j_call: TRBJ2-3

cdr3_aa: CASSRDRALGGYTF
v_call: TRBV4-3
j_call: TRBJ1-2

cdr3_aa: CASSPQDGTEAFF
v_call: TRBV18
j_call: TRBJ1-1

cdr3_aa: CASSVEPGVGQPQHF
v_call: TRBV5-5
j_call: TRBJ1-5

cdr3_aa: CSGGQGRSEKLFF
v_call: TRBV29-1
j_call: TRBJ1-4

cdr3_aa: CASSSDTNNSPLHF
v_call: TRBV7-9
j_call: TRBJ1-6

cdr3_aa: CASSPTSDVSYNEQFF
v_call: TRBV9
j_call: TRBJ2-1

cdr3_aa: CASSQRQGDYGYTF
v_call: TRBV4-1
j_call: TRBJ1-2

cdr3_aa: CASSLGGYGRNSPLHF
v_call: TRBV2
j_call: TRBJ1-6

cdr3_aa: CASSHTGGRSYNSPLHF
v_call: TRBV5-4
j_call: TRBJ1-6

cdr3_aa: CASSHTFGTDSLNTEAFF
v_call: TRBV23-1
j_call: TRBJ1-1

cdr3_aa: CASSYGRGRSEAFF
v_call: TRBV5-6
j_call: TRBJ1-1

cdr3_aa: CASSPARSSYNEQFF
v_call: TRBV7-3
j_call: TRBJ2-1

cdr3_aa: CASSLDRAGANVLTF
v_call: TRBV2
j_call: TRBJ2-6

cdr3_aa: CSVHPPGDTQYF
v_call: TRBV29-1
j_call: TRBJ2-3

cdr3_aa: CASSLGAGIEAFF
v_call: TRBV28
j_call: TRBJ1-1

cdr3_aa: CAINTEDRNNSPLHF
v_call: TRBV10-3
j_call: TRBJ1-6

cdr3_aa: CASSSGSTGNQPQHF
v_call: TRBV7-6
j_call: TRBJ1-5

cdr3_aa: CATSRGTGTSGELFF
v_call: TRBV15
j_call: TRBJ2-2

cdr3_aa: CATGLAGGGETQYF
v_call: TRBV19
j_call: TRBJ2-5

cdr3_aa: CASSGGGALNTEAFF
v_call: TRBV2
j_call: TRBJ1-1

cdr3_aa: CASSPTTRLEEQFF
v_call: TRBV7-3
j_call: TRBJ2-1

cdr3_aa: CASSIRGGYNSPLHF
v_call: TRBV6-1
j_call: TRBJ1-6

cdr3_aa: CATAGLPSYEQYF
v_call: TRBV15
j_call: TRBJ2-7

cdr3_aa: CASSRLKETQYF
v_call: TRBV6-5
j_call: TRBJ2-5

cdr3_aa: CASSVEGAEQYF
v_call: TRBV9
j_call: TRBJ2-7

cdr3_aa: CASSQGREQYF
v_call: TRBV11-3
j_call: TRBJ2-7

cdr3_aa: CATGREPSGANVLTF
v_call: TRBV6-1
j_call: TRBJ2-6